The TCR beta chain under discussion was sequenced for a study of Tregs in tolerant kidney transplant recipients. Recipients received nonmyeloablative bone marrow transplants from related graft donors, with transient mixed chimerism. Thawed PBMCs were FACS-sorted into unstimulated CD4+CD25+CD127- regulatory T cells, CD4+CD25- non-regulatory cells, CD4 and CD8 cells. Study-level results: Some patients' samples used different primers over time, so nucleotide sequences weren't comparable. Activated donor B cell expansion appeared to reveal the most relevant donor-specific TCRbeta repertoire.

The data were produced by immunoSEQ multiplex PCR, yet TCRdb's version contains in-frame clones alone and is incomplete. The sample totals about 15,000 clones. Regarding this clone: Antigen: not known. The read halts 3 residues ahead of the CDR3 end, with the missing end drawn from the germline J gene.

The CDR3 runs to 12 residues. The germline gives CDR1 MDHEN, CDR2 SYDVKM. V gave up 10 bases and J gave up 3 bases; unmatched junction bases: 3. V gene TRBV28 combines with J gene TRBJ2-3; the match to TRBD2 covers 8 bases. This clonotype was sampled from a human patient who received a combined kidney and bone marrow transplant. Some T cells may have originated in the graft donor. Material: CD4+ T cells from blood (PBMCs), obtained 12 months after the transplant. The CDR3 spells CATGGGTDTQYF. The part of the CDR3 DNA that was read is TGTGCCACCGGGGGGGGAACAGATACG.